These 21 T cell receptor beta chains originate from one sample sequenced in a study of TIL therapy for anti-PD-1-resistant metastatic lung cancer. As for time point: pre-treatment sample, taken before nivolumab and TIL therapy. The immunoSEQ assay was v3. Clones were read by immunoSEQ multiplex PCR, and TCRdb kept only the in-frame ones, dropping some. The data hold more than 55,000 clones, with roughly 66% observed a single time. Sequenced material: blood, taken at baseline. These receptors came from a person aged 25-80 years with non-small cell lung cancer.

With respect to this clone: A junction end diverges from the germline sequence, so it may reflect a read error. This rearrangement joins TRBV9 to TRBJ2-7; TRBD1 matches at 10 bases. The CDR3 runs 14 residues. Germline-derived CDR1 and CDR2 are SGDLS and YYNGEE. CDR3 in amino acids: CASGVGQGLREQYF. As DNA, the CDR3 is TGTGCCAGCGGCGTGGGACAGGGGCTGAGGGAGCAGTACTTC.

This clone has a single count. V usage is TRBV5-4 and J usage is TRBJ2-1; TRBD1 aligns across 7 bases. The CDR3 consists of 15 residues. V lost 6 bases, J lost 2 bases, and 8 bases stayed unmatched. The germline V gene encodes CDR1 SGHNT and CDR2 YYREEE (reference sequence). In DNA form, the CDR3 reads TGTGCCAGCAACCCTGCCCAGGGGGCCTACAATGAGCAGTTCTTC. This encodes CASNPAQGAYNEQFF.

The chain has TRBV5-5 and TRBJ2-5; tentative D call: TRBD1 (5 bases). The V end was cut by 2 bases, the J end by 5 bases, with 10 bases between. The CDR3 spans 13 residues. In germline, CDR1 is SGHKS, CDR2 YYEKEE (reference sequence). CDR3 sequence: CASSFRVRETQYF. The CDR3 DNA is TGTGCCAGCAGCTTCAGGGTTAGGGAGACCCAGTACTTC.

The chain combines TRBV19 with TRBJ2-5, with 8 positions matching TRBD2. Germline V gene data show CDR1 as LNHDA and CDR2 as SQIVND (reference sequence). The CDR3 extends over 15 amino acids. V lost 11 bases to trimming and J lost 2 bases; unmatched junction nucleotides: 13. CDR3 loop: CAVGGTSSVQETQYF. The CDR3 DNA follows: TGTGCCGTTGGGGGGACTAGTTCGGTTCAAGAGACCCAGTACTTC.

V gene TRBV7-6 combines with J gene TRBJ2-2; TRBD2 matches 7 bases. After removal of 5 bases from V and 4 bases from J, the junction contained 4 bases not matched to a gene. The CDR3 consists of 14 residues. Germline lookup yields CDR1 SGHVS and CDR2 FNYEAQ. The CDR3: CASSPWEGTGELFF. The CDR3 DNA sequence: TGTGCCAGCAGCCCATGGGAGGGCACCGGGGAGCTGTTTTTT. The full variable domain, completed using reference TRBV7-6 and TRBJ2-2, is GAGVSQSPRYKVTKRGQDVALRCDPISGHVSLYWYRQALGQGPEFLTYFNYEAQQDKSGLPNDRFSAERPEGSISTLTIQRTEQRDSAMYRCASSPWEGTGELFFGEGSRLTVL.

The chain carries TRBV10-3 and TRBJ2-1; the D gene could be TRBD1 or TRBD2 (5 bases each). This CDR3 is 17 amino acids long. Germline assignment: CDR1 ENHRY and CDR2 SYGVKD. Trimming stripped 4 bases from V and 0 bases from J, with 16 bases between. In DNA form, the CDR3 reads TGTGCCATCAGTGGAACCTTAGGGGAGAGCTCCTACAATGAGCAGTTCTTC. Protein sequence: CAISGTLGESSYNEQFF.

This sequence joins TRBV5-4 and TRBJ1-1, with D unclear. Trimming shortened V by 5 bases and J by 1 base, and 12 bases separated the two germline ends. CDR1 is SGHNT and CDR2 is YYREEE in the germline V gene (reference sequence). The CDR3 length is 14 residues. CDR3 region: CASSQGSRNTEAFF. CDR3 bases: TGTGCCAGCAGTCAAGGGTCGCGGAACACTGAAGCTTTCTTT.

This chain joins TRBV6-1 and TRBJ1-2; 9 bases align to TRBD1. The length of the CDR3 is 13 residues. V lost 6 bases, J lost 7 bases, and 6 bases stayed unmatched. Germline V gene lookup returns CDR1 MNHNS and CDR2 SASEGT. CDR3 DNA: TGTGCCAGCAGCCGGATGACAGGGGGTGGCTACACCTTC. Translating it yields CASSRMTGGGYTF.

This clone showed up just a few times. V is TRBV25-1 and J is TRBJ2-7, with TRBD1 identical over 7 bases. Germline lookup yields CDR1 MGHDK and CDR2 SYGVNS. The trim removed 6 bases at V and 0 bases at J, leaving 5 bases unmatched. There are 14 residues in the CDR3. This CDR3 reads CASRKRQGSYEQYF. The CDR3 DNA reads TGTGCCAGCAGAAAGAGACAGGGCTCCTACGAGCAGTACTTC.

This chain uses TRBV4-1 with TRBJ1-3; D unclear. Per germline, CDR1 MGHRA and CDR2 YSYEKL. This CDR3 is 15 amino acids long. V lost 3 bases, J lost 0 bases, and 9 bases lay in between. The CDR3 here is CASSQSRSSGNTIYF. The CDR3 coding sequence is TGCGCCAGCAGCCAGAGTCGGTCCTCTGGAAACACCATATATTTT.

CDR3 amino acids: CASSLFAGTNSPLHF. The CDR3 nucleotides read TGTGCCAGCAGCTTATTCGCGGGCACTAATTCACCCCTCCACTTT. V is TRBV7-2 and J is TRBJ1-6; D ambiguous. Trimming pared 2 bases from V and 6 bases from J, leaving 11 bases between. Per germline, CDR1 SGHTA and CDR2 FQGNSA. This CDR3 is 15 amino acids long.

This clone was detected only once. The chain uses TRBV7-3 and TRBJ2-2; 7 bases match TRBD1. From germline, CDR1 is SGHTA and CDR2 FQGTGA. V lost 5 bases, J lost 6 bases, and 6 bases stayed unmatched. The CDR3 extends over 14 amino acids. The CDR3 region is CASSPIGTAGELFF. As DNA, the CDR3 is TGTGCCAGCAGCCCCATAGGGACAGCCGGGGAGCTGTTTTTT.

The rearrangement joins TRBV29-1 to TRBJ2-7; 11 bases map to TRBD1. J lost 4 bases, V lost 6 bases, and 2 bases had no gene match. CDR1 and CDR2 (germline): SQVTM, ANQGSEA. This CDR3 is 12 amino acids long. The CDR3 DNA reads TGCAGCGTCGGACAGGGGGCTTACGAGCAGTACTTC. Translation: CSVGQGAYEQYF.

The gene calls are TRBV28 and TRBJ1-6; 7 bases map to TRBD1. The CDR3 runs 16 residues. The junction had 9 bases not matched to a gene; V was cut back by 6 bases and J by 4 bases. Germline CDR1 reads MDHEN; CDR2 reads SYDVKM. CDR3 sequence reads: CASSLGQAIYNSPLHF. CDR3 nucleotides: TGTGCCAGCAGCCTCGGACAGGCAATTTATAATTCACCCCTCCACTTT.

The sample holds a few counts of this clone. The chain couples TRBV5-1 to TRBJ2-2, with D unresolved. The CDR3 is 13 amino acids. Germline-derived CDR1 and CDR2 are SGHRS and YFSETQ. The germline V and J ends were trimmed by 2 bases and 5 bases, with 7 bases remaining between them. CDR3 loop: CASSFETTGELFF. CDR3 sequence (DNA): TGCGCCAGCAGCTTCGAAACGACCGGGGAGCTGTTTTTT.

CDR3 amino acids: CASSLEFGSRNTEAFF. CDR3 nucleotides: TGTGCCAGCAGCTTAGAATTTGGCAGCAGGAACACTGAAGCTTTCTTT. The V and J genes are TRBV11-2 and TRBJ1-1; no clear D gene. V was trimmed by 0 bases and J by 1 base, leaving 12 bases between them. This CDR3 spans 16 amino acids. Germline V gene data show CDR1 as SGHAT and CDR2 as FQNNGV. Filled out from reference TRBV11-2 and TRBJ1-1, the complete variable domain reads EAGVAQSPRYKIIEKRQSVAFWCNPISGHATLYWYQQILGQGPKLLIQFQNNGVVDDSQLPKDRFSAERLKGVDSTLKIQPAKLEDSAVYLCASSLEFGSRNTEAFFGQGTRLTVV.

This sequence joins TRBV30 and TRBJ1-2; no clear D. From germline, CDR1 is GTSNPN and CDR2 SVGIG (reference sequence). This CDR3 is 16 amino acids long. Trimming removed 1 base at V and 5 bases at J, with 20 bases between. The CDR3 region has the DNA TGTGCCTGGAGTGACGGGCAGCCCGTCTTAGGGTATGGCTACACCTTC. It encodes CAWSDGQPVLGYGYTF.

The chain carries TRBV19 and TRBJ2-7; TRBD2 agrees at 7 bases. Germline assignment: CDR1 LNHDA and CDR2 SQIVND (reference sequence). The V segment lost 0 bases and the J segment 5 bases; nucleotides outside the gene matches: 1. The CDR3 length is 13 residues. The CDR3 nucleotides read TGTGCCAGTAGTATAGAACGGGGGGACGAGCAGTACTTC. Protein sequence: CASSIERGDEQYF. The full variable domain, with the rest looked up from reference TRBV19 and TRBJ2-7, is DGGITQSPKYLFRKEGQNVTLSCEQNLNHDAMYWYRQDPGQGLRLIYYSQIVNDFQKGDIAEGYSVSREKKESFPLTVTSAQKNPTAFYLCASSIERGDEQYFGPGTRLTVT.

V gene TRBV19 combines with J gene TRBJ1-2; D unclear. CDR1 and CDR2 (germline): LNHDA, SQIVND (reference sequence). Trimming removed 2 bases from V and 12 bases from J, with 25 bases in between. This CDR3 spans 16 amino acids. CDR3 sequence (DNA): TGTGCCAGTAGTATAAGGAGTGTGCAGCCTACGAATATCAACACCTTC. This codes for CASSIRSVQPTNINTF.

The table lists this clone with a count of one. This chain joins TRBV28 and TRBJ1-4; D call uncertain. From germline, CDR1 is MDHEN and CDR2 SYDVKM. V lost 1 base, J lost 0 bases, and 6 bases lay in between. The CDR3 runs to 15 residues. The CDR3 nucleotides read TGTGCCAGCAGTTTATCGGGAACAACTAATGAAAAACTGTTTTTT. Its protein product is CASSLSGTTNEKLFF.

This clone was counted a few times. The chain uses TRBV25-1 and TRBJ1-3; D not resolved. The ends were cut back, 4 bases at V and 6 bases at J, with 10 bases in the middle. CDR3 length: 13 amino acids. Germline CDR1 reads MGHDK; CDR2 reads SYGVNS. The CDR3 reads CASSVHGSNTIYF. The CDR3 DNA is TGTGCCAGCAGTGTTCACGGATCAAACACCATATATTTT. Variable domain in full (rest from reference TRBV25-1 and TRBJ1-3): EADIYQTPRYLVIGTGKKITLECSQTMGHDKMYWYQQDPGMELHLIHYSYGVNSTEKGDLSSESTVSRIRTEHFPLTLESARPSHTSQYLCASSVHGSNTIYFGEGSWLTVV.